These 17 T cell receptor beta chains originate from one sample sequenced in a study of CXCR3-negative and CXCR3-positive naive CD8 T cells. In preparing the TRB cDNA libraries, 5' RACE with UMI labels was used. TCRdb reprocessed the 5' RACE reads and stores each CDR3 protein as one record, lacking DNA. The table counts about 43,000 distinct CDR3 sequences; approximately 12% lies in the top ten. The specimen was memory CD8+ T cells from blood. These receptors originate from a human donor in good health. Some clones in this sample may be carry-over from other donors' samples.

The chain recombines TRBV28 with TRBJ1-5; TCRdb gives TRBD1 as the D gene, but with no DNA this cannot be confirmed. Germline V gene data show CDR1 as MDHEN and CDR2 as SYDVKM. The CDR3 loop spans 16 amino acids. CDR3 amino acids: CASTTPRDRLNQPQHF.

The chain recombines TRBV9 with TRBJ1-5; TCRdb designates TRBD1, a call that cannot be tested without DNA. The V gene's germline CDR1 is SGDLS and CDR2 YYNGEE. The CDR3 totals 14 residues. The CDR3 reads CASSGGQGGQPQHF.

The chain combines TRBV7-9 with TRBJ1-1; TCRdb's assignment of TRBD1 cannot be checked, as there is no DNA. CDR1 is SEHNR and CDR2 is FQNEAQ in the germline V gene (reference sequence). The CDR3 runs 17 residues. This CDR3 is CASRRLTGGVGNTEAFF.

V usage is TRBV28 and J usage is TRBJ2-2; TCRdb lists TRBD1, though no DNA is available to test this call. Germline CDR1 reads MDHEN; CDR2 reads SYDVKM. CDR3 size: 16 residues. The CDR3 here is CASSPARQGETGELFF.

The chain couples TRBV5-1 to TRBJ2-1. The CDR3 is 14 amino acids. The germline CDR1 and CDR2 sequences are SGHRS and YFSETQ. CDR3 amino acids: CASSILGNDNEQFF.

This chain joins TRBV10-1 and TRBJ1-5; TCRdb picks TRBD1, but there is no DNA to check that call. Germline V gene sequence: CDR1 WNHNN, CDR2 SYGVQD (reference sequence). The CDR3 is made up of 20 amino acids. This chain's CDR3 is CASSEPDKGQGAFEGQPQHF.

The chain uses TRBV29-1 and TRBJ2-1; TCRdb proposes TRBD1, but this gene call is untestable without DNA. Germline V CDR1 and CDR2: SQVTM, ANQGSEA. This CDR3 region has 13 residues. CDR3 region: CSVESGGGDEQFF.

The V gene is TRBV11-2, the J gene TRBJ2-5; without DNA, the TCRdb call of TRBD1 cannot be checked. The CDR3 totals 15 residues. Germline V gene sequence: CDR1 SGHAT, CDR2 FQNNGV. This CDR3 reads CASSGDRNYQETQYF.

This clonotype is labeled medium-sized based on frequency. CDR3: CASSSHGGPGNEQFF. V and J are TRBV7-2 and TRBJ2-1; lacking DNA, the TRBD2 call made by TCRdb goes unchecked. Germline CDR1 SGHTA, CDR2 FQGNSA. The CDR3 runs 15 residues.

V gene TRBV7-9 combines with J gene TRBJ1-4; the TCRdb call, TRBD1, lacks DNA for checking. The CDR3 covers 17 residues. Per germline, CDR1 SEHNR and CDR2 FQNEAQ (reference sequence). CDR3 loop: CASSRPGQGIGGEKLFF.

The genes are TRBV29-1 and TRBJ1-2. CDR3 size: 12 residues. Per germline, CDR1 SQVTM and CDR2 ANQGSEA. The CDR3 is CSVEETEKGYTF.

The chain couples TRBV10-3 to TRBJ2-3; the TRBD1 assignment by TCRdb is unverifiable without DNA. This CDR3 is 15 amino acids long. Germline V gene lookup returns CDR1 ENHRY and CDR2 SYGVKD. The CDR3 reads CAISGDVGGLDTQYF.

This clonotype is identified as medium-sized (0.01 to 0.1%) from frequency. The rearrangement uses TRBV4-3 and TRBJ2-3; TCRdb returns TRBD2, unconfirmable since there is no DNA. The CDR3 length is 16 residues. Germline CDR1 and CDR2: LGHNA and YSLEER. CDR3 amino acids: CASSLTSGGEVDTQYF.

J is TRBJ2-7 and V is TRBV12-3 or TRBV12-4; no DNA is available, so the TRBD1 call from TCRdb remains unchecked. This CDR3 has 15 amino acids. The CDR3 protein is CASSIGTGGNYERYF.

The chain uses TRBV12-3 or TRBV12-4 and TRBJ2-5; as DNA is missing, the TRBD2 call by TCRdb cannot be tested. CDR3 length equals 13 residues. The CDR3 loop is CASSSLEQETQYF.

The chain carries TRBV11-2 and TRBJ2-1; the D gene TCRdb calls, TRBD2, cannot be checked with no DNA. The CDR3 is made up of 19 amino acids. Germline V gene data show CDR1 as SGHAT and CDR2 as FQNNGV. The CDR3 protein is CASSSLRGLAGAFYNEQFF. The full variable domain, its missing parts supplied by reference TRBV11-2 and TRBJ2-1, is EAGVAQSPRYKIIEKRQSVAFWCNPISGHATLYWYQQILGQGPKLLIQFQNNGVVDDSQLPKDRFSAERLKGVDSTLKIQPAKLEDSAVYLCASSSLRGLAGAFYNEQFFGPGTRLTVL.

The chain combines TRBV6-4 with TRBJ2-3. The CDR3 is 15 amino acids. Germline lookup yields CDR1 MRHNA and CDR2 SNTAGT. The CDR3: CASSDSSTPTDTQYF.